This T cell receptor (beta chain) was recovered during a study of blood T cell repertoires in COVID-19. Study-wide background: Samples came from the United States, Italy and Spain, spanning acute and convalescent COVID-19. Sample material is recorded as cDNA or gDNA derived from T cells, B-cell-depleted T cells, or PBMCs.

Germline assignment: CDR1 MNHEY and CDR2 SVGAGI. Deletions cut 7 bases from V and 1 base from J, with 12 bases between. This CDR3 is 14 amino acids long. Original processing methods: Reference gene primer amplification yielded estimated nucleated cell counts. Produced via immunoSEQ multiplex PCR; TCRdb's table is partial and in-frame only. V, J and clone size derive from that table, while D and trimming were established from the DNA sequence. The sample records about 170,000 clones, about 86% being singletons. This chain connects TRBV6-5 to TRBJ2-3; D perhaps matches TRBD1 (6 bases). The TCR comes from a woman in her seventies who had recovered from COVID-19. The sequenced material came from peripheral blood. CDR3: CASNPPGGTDTQYF. The CDR3 DNA reads TGTGCCAGCAACCCGCCAGGGGGCACAGATACGCAGTATTTT.